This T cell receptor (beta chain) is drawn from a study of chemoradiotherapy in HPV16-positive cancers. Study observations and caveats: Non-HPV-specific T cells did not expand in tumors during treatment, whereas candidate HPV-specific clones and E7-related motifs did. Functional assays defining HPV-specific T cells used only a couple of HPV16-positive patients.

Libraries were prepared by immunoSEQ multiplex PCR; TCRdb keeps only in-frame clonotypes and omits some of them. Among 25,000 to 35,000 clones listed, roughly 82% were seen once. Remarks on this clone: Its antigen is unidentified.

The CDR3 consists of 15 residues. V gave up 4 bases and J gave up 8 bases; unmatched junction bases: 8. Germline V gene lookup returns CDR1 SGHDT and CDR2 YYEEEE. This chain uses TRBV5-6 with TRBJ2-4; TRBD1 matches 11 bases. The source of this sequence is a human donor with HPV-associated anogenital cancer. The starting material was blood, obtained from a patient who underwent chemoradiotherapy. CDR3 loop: CASSGRTGGRDIQYF. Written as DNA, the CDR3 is TGTGCCAGCAGCGGGAGGACAGGGGGCAGGGACATTCAGTACTTC.